The sequence of this TCR beta chain was determined in a study of T cell responses to AZD1222 COVID-19 vaccine. The study, taken as a whole, reports: Donors in the cohort were predominantly white British and more often female, and clonal diversity was possibly underestimated. Among vaccine-associated CD4 TCRs, coverage spanned spike, with dominance at 160-218 and 743-854. Within unmutated variant regions lay the reported targets of nearly half of spike-specific TCRs. Repertoires were sampled only after the peak T cell response.

Remarks on this clone: The antigen remains unidentified.

The table came from immunoSEQ multiplex PCR; TCRdb's copy has only in-frame clones and leaves some out. Of some 200,000 clones in the sample, roughly 88% were seen once. V lost 1 base to trimming and J lost 1 base, with 9 bases between them. Germline values: CDR1 KGHDR, CDR2 SFDVKD. This CDR3 region has 15 residues. The source of this sequence is an adult in good health. The J gene is TRBJ2-5, the V gene TRBV24-1; D is possibly TRBD2 (5 bases). Sequenced here: peripheral blood, sampled on day 0 of AZD1222 vaccination. The CDR3 sequence: CATSDFREPQETQYF. The CDR3, as DNA: TGTGCCACCAGTGATTTCCGGGAACCCCAAGAGACCCAGTACTTC.